These T cell receptor beta chains were read from a single sample in a study of T-cell memory formation after mild COVID-19. TCRdb redid the calling of the 5' RACE reads with MiXCR, one entry per CDR3 protein. The sample has about 320,000 distinct CDR3 sequences; roughly an eighth are singletons. The specimen sequenced was PBMCs or a T cell subset sorted from them (not recorded which). The receptors come from a man younger than 35 who had mild COVID-19 (a few samples of this study predate the infection). Cell type and time point are not known. CDR3s include the opening cysteine and the closing phenylalanine or tryptophan. A D gene is named only where the DNA matches it firmly. Rows may omit the clone size; those that give it use once, few, many or a size class.

V,size,J,D,DNA,CDR3
TRBV6-4,many,TRBJ2-1,NA,TGTGCCAGCAGCCCCGGTGGGGCGGGGGCCGCGAGCTCCTACAATGAGCAGTTCTTC,CASSPGGAGAASSYNEQFF
TRBV27,many,TRBJ2-1,NA,TGTGCCAGCAGTTTATTACTCCCGGGGGTCGAGCAGTTCTTC,CASSLLLPGVEQFF
TRBV7-3,NA,TRBJ2-1,TRBD2,TGTGCCAGCAGCTCGACTAGCGGGGGTTGGAATGAGCAGTTCTTC,CASSSTSGGWNEQFF
TRBV7-8,NA,TRBJ2-1,TRBD2,TGTGCCAGCAGCACAGGGCGGGGGGAACACGATGAGCAGTTCTTC,CASSTGRGEHDEQFF
TRBV2,few,TRBJ2-1,NA,TGTGCCAGCAGTGAACATGCCCCGGAGTTCTTC,CASSEHAPEFF
TRBV12-3/TRBV12-4,once,TRBJ1-3,NA,TGTGCCAGCAGTTTGATAATGGGGGTCTCTGGAAACACCATATATTTT,CASSLIMGVSGNTIYF
TRBV18,NA,TRBJ2-3,TRBD2,TGTGCCAGCTCACCGACTAGCGCCCAACATACGCAGTATTTT,CASSPTSAQHTQYF
TRBV12-3/TRBV12-4,few,TRBJ2-1,TRBD1,TGTGCCAGCAGTTCACCGGACAGGTCGCCCGACAATGAGCAGTTCTTC,CASSSPDRSPDNEQFF
TRBV30,few,TRBJ2-1,NA,TGTGCCTGGAGTGATTGGCAGGGACTGAATGAGCAGTTCTTC,CAWSDWQGLNEQFF
TRBV7-8,NA,TRBJ2-1,TRBD2,TGTGCCAGCAGCTTAGTGCCCAGCGGGGAACTTGTAGATGAGCAGTTCTTC,CASSLVPSGELVDEQFF
TRBV20-1,NA,TRBJ2-6,NA,TGCAGTGCTAGGACAAGTGGGGGGCCCGCTTTCTCTGGGGCCAACGTCCTGACTTTC,CSARTSGGPAFSGANVLTF
TRBV7-2,few,TRBJ2-3,TRBD2,TGTGCCAGCAGCTTAGGGCCCGGGGGGGCGAGAGATACGCAGTATTTT,CASSLGPGGARDTQYF
TRBV5-1,NA,TRBJ2-5,NA,TGCGCCAGCAGCCGGATAGGTGTCCAAGAGACCCAGTACTTC,CASSRIGVQETQYF
TRBV12-3/TRBV12-4,many,TRBJ2-5,TRBD2,TGTGCCAGCAGTTTCTCTAGCGGGGGTGCGGAGACCCAGTACTTC,CASSFSSGGAETQYF
TRBV7-9,many,TRBJ2-3,TRBD2,TGTGCCAGCAGCTGGGAGGGAAGCACAGATACGCAGTATTTT,CASSWEGSTDTQYF
TRBV7-3,NA,TRBJ2-2,NA,TGTGCCAGCAGCCCCGGCCAGCCTCAGGGGACCGGGGAGCTGTTTTTT,CASSPGQPQGTGELFF
TRBV19,NA,TRBJ1-5,NA,TGTGCCAGCATACGGAACATCGGCTCTGGGCAGCCCCAGCATTTT,CASIRNIGSGQPQHF
TRBV20-1,few,TRBJ2-7,TRBD2,TGCAGTGCTAGGGGACTAGCGGGGATATACGAGCAGTACTTC,CSARGLAGIYEQYF
TRBV5-1,few,TRBJ1-1,NA,TGCGCCAGCAGCTGGGCGGGTCACCCGGGGACTGAAGCTTTCTTT,CASSWAGHPGTEAFF
TRBV5-4,NA,TRBJ2-6,NA,TGTGCCAGCAGCGACGCCACAGGAGGGGCCAACGTCCTGACTTTC,CASSDATGGANVLTF
TRBV4-3,NA,TRBJ1-5,TRBD1,TGCGCCAGCAGCCAAGAACAGGGGGCTCAGCCCCAGCATTTT,CASSQEQGAQPQHF
TRBV12-3/TRBV12-4,NA,TRBJ1-2,NA,TGTGCCAGCAGTCGACTACGTAACTATGGCTACACCTTC,CASSRLRNYGYTF
TRBV5-1,NA,TRBJ1-5,NA,TGCGCCAGCAGCTTGGGTTTGGCCGACGGGTCCCAGCATTTT,CASSLGLADGSQHF
TRBV6-6,NA,TRBJ1-2,NA,TGTGCCAGCAGTTACGGCGGCTACTATGGCTACACCTTC,CASSYGGYYGYTF
TRBV28,NA,TRBJ1-2,NA,TGTGCCAGCAGTTCGGGCAGTACTAACTATGGCTACACCTTC,CASSSGSTNYGYTF
TRBV11-2,NA,TRBJ1-1,NA,TGTGCCAGCAGCTTAGTTAGTTCCCAGGGCCCATTGAACACTGAAGCTTTCTTT,CASSLVSSQGPLNTEAFF
TRBV20-1,NA,TRBJ1-1,TRBD1,TGCAGTGCTAGTACAGGGGCTGGAGAAGCTTTCTTT,CSASTGAGEAFF
TRBV6-2/TRBV6-3,NA,TRBJ1-1,NA,TGTGCCAGCAGTTACTCAACCCGGAACACTGAAGCTTTCTTT,CASSYSTRNTEAFF
TRBV5-1,NA,TRBJ2-3,TRBD1,TGCGCCAGCAGCCCCACCGGGACAGGGGTTTCAGATACGCAGTATTTT,CASSPTGTGVSDTQYF
TRBV5-1,NA,TRBJ2-3,NA,TGCGCCAGCAGCTTCTCGGAGGGGGATACGCAGTATTTT,CASSFSEGDTQYF
TRBV6-5,NA,TRBJ1-2,NA,TGTGCCACCCACCCCTACGGGACCTATGGCTACACCTTC,CATHPYGTYGYTF
TRBV29-1,few,TRBJ2-3,NA,TGCAGCGTTGAAGGGAGCACAGATACGCAGTATTTT,CSVEGSTDTQYF
TRBV12-3/TRBV12-4,NA,TRBJ2-2,NA,TGTGCCAGCAGTGCCCGGGGGCAGGGGACCGGGGAGCTGTTTTTT,CASSARGQGTGELFF
TRBV3-1,few,TRBJ2-5,NA,TGTGCCAGCAGCCGCCACAAAGAGACCCAGTACTTC,CASSRHKETQYF
TRBV2,NA,TRBJ1-4,NA,TGTGCCAGCAAGTTGGGATCAACTAATGAAAAACTGTTTTTT,CASKLGSTNEKLFF
TRBV18,many,TRBJ2-7,TRBD1,TGTGCCAGCTCAGTCGACAGGGGCGAGCAGTACTTC,CASSVDRGEQYF
TRBV11-2,NA,TRBJ1-1,NA,TGTGCCAGCAGCTTAGACCTAGGGAACACTGAAGCTTTCTTT,CASSLDLGNTEAFF
TRBV4-2,NA,TRBJ2-1,NA,TGTGCCAGCAGCCAAGATAAAAGCTCCTACAATGAGCAGTTCTTC,CASSQDKSSYNEQFF
TRBV7-8,few,TRBJ2-7,NA,TGTGCCAGCAGCTTGGACTTCTCGGAGCAGTACTTC,CASSLDFSEQYF
TRBV12-3/TRBV12-4,NA,TRBJ2-3,NA,TGTGCCAGCAGCCTACAGACTTCCACAGATACGCAGTATTTT,CASSLQTSTDTQYF
TRBV7-9,NA,TRBJ2-7,NA,TGTGCCAGCAGCCCGGGGGACCAGGGGTACCCCTACGAGCAGTACTTC,CASSPGDQGYPYEQYF
TRBV19,NA,TRBJ2-1,TRBD2,TGTGCCAGTAGTATCTCTAGCGGACGGCTCTACAATGAGCAGTTCTTC,CASSISSGRLYNEQFF